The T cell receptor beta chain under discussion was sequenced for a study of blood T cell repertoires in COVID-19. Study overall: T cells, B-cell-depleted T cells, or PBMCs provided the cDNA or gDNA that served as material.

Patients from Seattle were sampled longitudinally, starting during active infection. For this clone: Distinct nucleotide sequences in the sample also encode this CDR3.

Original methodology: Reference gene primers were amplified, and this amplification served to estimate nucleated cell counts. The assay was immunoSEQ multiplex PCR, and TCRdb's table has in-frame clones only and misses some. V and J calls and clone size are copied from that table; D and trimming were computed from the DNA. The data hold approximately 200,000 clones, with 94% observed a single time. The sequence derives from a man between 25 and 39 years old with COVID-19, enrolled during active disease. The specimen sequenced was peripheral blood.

The CDR3 region is CASSLGTGNEKLFF. CDR3 nucleotides: TGCGCCAGCAGCCTCGGGACAGGGAACGAAAAACTGTTTTTT. This chain joins TRBV5-1 and TRBJ1-4; TRBD1 aligns across 9 bases. Trimming at V came to 4 bases and at J to 8 bases, leaving 6 bases not matched to a gene. Germline assignment: CDR1 SGHRS and CDR2 YFSETQ. The CDR3 has 14 amino acids.